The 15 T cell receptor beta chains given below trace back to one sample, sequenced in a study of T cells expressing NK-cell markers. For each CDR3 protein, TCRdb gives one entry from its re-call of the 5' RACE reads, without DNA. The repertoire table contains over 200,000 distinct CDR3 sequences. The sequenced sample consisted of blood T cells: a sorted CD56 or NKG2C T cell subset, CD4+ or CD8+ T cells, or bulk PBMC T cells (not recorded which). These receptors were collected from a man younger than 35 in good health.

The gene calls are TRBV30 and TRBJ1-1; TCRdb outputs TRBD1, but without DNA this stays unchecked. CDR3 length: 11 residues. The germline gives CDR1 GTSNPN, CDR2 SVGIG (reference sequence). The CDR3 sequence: CACPGTPTAFF.

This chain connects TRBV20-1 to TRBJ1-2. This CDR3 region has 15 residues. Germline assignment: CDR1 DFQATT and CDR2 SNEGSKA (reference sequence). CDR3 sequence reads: CSAPGEDLFNYGYTF.

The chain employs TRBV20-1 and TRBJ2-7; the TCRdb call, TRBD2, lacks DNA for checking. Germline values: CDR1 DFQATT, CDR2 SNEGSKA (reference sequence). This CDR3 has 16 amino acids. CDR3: CSAPPPLAPSSYEQYF.

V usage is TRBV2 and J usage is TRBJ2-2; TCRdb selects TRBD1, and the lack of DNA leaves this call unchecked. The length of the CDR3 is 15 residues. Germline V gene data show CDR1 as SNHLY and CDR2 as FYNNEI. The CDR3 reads CASSLRDINTGELFF.

The CDR3 region is CASSLYQAGELFF. The gene calls are TRBV12-3 or TRBV12-4 and TRBJ2-2. The CDR3 covers 13 residues.

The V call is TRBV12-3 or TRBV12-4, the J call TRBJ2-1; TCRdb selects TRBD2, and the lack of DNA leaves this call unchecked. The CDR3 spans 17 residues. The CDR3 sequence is CASSPSRTSLTYNEQFF.

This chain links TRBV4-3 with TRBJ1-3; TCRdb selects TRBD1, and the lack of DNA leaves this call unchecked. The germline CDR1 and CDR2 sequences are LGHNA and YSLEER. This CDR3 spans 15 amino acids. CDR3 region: CASSPARGAGNTIYF.

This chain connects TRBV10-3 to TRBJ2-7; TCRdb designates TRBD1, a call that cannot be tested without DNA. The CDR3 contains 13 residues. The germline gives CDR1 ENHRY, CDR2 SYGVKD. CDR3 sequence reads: CAIAGQGNHEQYF.

This CDR3 is CASSQVTRTTGELFF. The chain has TRBV4-2 and TRBJ2-2; the D call of TRBD2 rests on TCRdb alone, since no DNA is present to check it. The CDR3 has 15 amino acids. CDR1 and CDR2 (germline): LGHNA, YNFKEQ.

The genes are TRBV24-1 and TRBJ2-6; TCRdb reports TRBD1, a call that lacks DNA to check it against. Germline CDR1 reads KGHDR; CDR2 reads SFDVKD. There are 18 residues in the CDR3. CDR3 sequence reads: CATSGAWTGNSGANVLTF.

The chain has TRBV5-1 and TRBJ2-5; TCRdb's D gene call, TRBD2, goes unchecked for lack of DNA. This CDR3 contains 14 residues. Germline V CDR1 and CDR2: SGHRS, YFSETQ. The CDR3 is CASKSGAIQETQYF.

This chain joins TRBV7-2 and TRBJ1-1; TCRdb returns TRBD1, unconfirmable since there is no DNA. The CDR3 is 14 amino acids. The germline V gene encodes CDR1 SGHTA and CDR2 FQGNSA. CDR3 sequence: CASSLGGVNTEAFF.

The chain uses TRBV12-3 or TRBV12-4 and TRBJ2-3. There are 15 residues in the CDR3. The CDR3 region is CASRRLMVAQDTQYF.

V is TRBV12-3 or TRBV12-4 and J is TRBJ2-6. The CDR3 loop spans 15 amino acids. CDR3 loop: CASSLGVFGANVLTF.

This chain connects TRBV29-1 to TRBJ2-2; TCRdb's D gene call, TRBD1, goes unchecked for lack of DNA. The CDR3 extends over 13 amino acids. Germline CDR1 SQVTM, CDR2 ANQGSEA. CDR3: CSVVGDLTGELFF.